Each of the 30 T cell receptor beta chains below was sequenced from the same sample in a study of blood T cell repertoires in COVID-19. Using immunoSEQ multiplex PCR, the repertoire was profiled, and TCRdb retains in-frame clones only, with some absent. Among 68,000 or so clones listed, roughly 85% were seen once. Material for sequencing was peripheral blood. These receptors all stem from a human donor in a cohort sampled during active COVID-19.

The chain employs TRBV20-1 and TRBJ1-5; D is unclear. The CDR3 has 11 amino acids. CDR1 and CDR2 (germline): DFQATT, SNEGSKA (reference sequence). In DNA form, the CDR3 reads TGCAGGGGGAGGGAAAATCAGCCCCAGCATTTT. This encodes CRGRENQPQHF.

The chain couples TRBV11-2 to TRBJ2-1; D perhaps matches TRBD2 (6 bases). The V gene's germline CDR1 is SGHAT and CDR2 FQNNGV. This CDR3 has 17 residues. Trimming shortened V by 5 bases and J by 8 bases, and 25 bases separated the two germline ends. The CDR3 nucleotides are TGTGCCAGCAGCCGGTTACGAGAGCGGGCCCTTTTCGATGAGCAGTTCTTC. Its translation is CASSRLRERALFDEQFF.

This clone has just one count. The CDR3 sequence is CASSTLLAGGRSVSTDTQYF. The CDR3 DNA is TGTGCCAGCAGCACCCTACTAGCGGGAGGGAGGTCCGTCAGCACAGATACGCAGTATTTT. V and J are TRBV7-6 and TRBJ2-3, with TRBD2 identical over 13 bases. Losses at the gene ends were 5 bases for V and 0 bases for J; bases not matched to a gene: 14. The CDR3 is 20 residues long. Germline V gene lookup returns CDR1 SGHVS and CDR2 FNYEAQ.

This chain uses TRBV19 with TRBJ1-1; 9 bases match TRBD1. This CDR3 has 14 residues. Germline lookup yields CDR1 LNHDA and CDR2 SQIVND (reference sequence). The ends lost 7 bases at V and 4 bases at J; junction bases unmatched: 7. The CDR3 region is CASTPRDRATEAFF. The CDR3, as DNA: TGTGCCAGTACCCCCCGGGACAGGGCCACTGAAGCTTTCTTT.

The rearrangement joins TRBV6-2 or TRBV6-3 to TRBJ1-4; D uncertain. Germline CDR1 is MNHEY and CDR2 is SVGEGT. V gave up 5 bases and J gave up 4 bases, with 17 bases separating them. The CDR3 spans 16 residues. The CDR3 region is CASSHRPTAGNEKLFF. As DNA, the CDR3 is TGTGCCAGCAGTCATCGGCCGACGGCGGGTAATGAAAAACTGTTTTTT.

The genes are TRBV6-5 and TRBJ1-1, with 8 nucleotides matching TRBD1. V lost 7 bases and J lost 1; bases outside the gene matches: 5. CDR3 length equals 14 residues. Germline V gene data show CDR1 as MNHEY and CDR2 as SVGAGI. CDR3 DNA: TGTGCCAGCACCCCAGGGGGCCGGAACACTGAAGCTTTCTTT. Translating it yields CASTPGGRNTEAFF.

This rearrangement joins TRBV28 to TRBJ2-7; 10 nucleotides line up with TRBD1. J gave up 7 bases and V 2 bases, and 14 bases lay outside the gene matches. CDR3 length equals 17 residues. From germline, CDR1 is MDHEN and CDR2 SYDVKM. The CDR3 reads CASSLVTGGAWGEEQYF. CDR3 sequence (DNA): TGTGCCAGCAGTTTAGTGACAGGGGGCGCTTGGGGCGAAGAGCAGTACTTC.

The CDR3 nucleotides read TGTGCCAGTAGTGACAGGGGCTACAATGAGCAGTTCTTC. Its protein product is CASSDRGYNEQFF. J is TRBJ2-1 and V is TRBV19; 8 bases match TRBD1. Per the germline V gene, CDR1 is LNHDA and CDR2 is SQIVND (reference sequence). The junction had 0 bases not matched to a gene; V was cut back by 5 bases and J by 3 bases. The CDR3 contains 13 residues.

The chain is built from TRBV18 and TRBJ2-5; TRBD1 might be the D (5 bases). There are 17 residues in the CDR3. Germline V gives CDR1 KGHSH, CDR2 LQKENI. The V end was cut by 6 bases, the J end by 5 bases, with 25 bases between. DNA of the CDR3: TGTGCCAGCTCGTCGGGTCAGATCAGGGTCTCTGCGGAGACCCAGTACTTC. Its translation: CASSSGQIRVSAETQYF.

This clone was seen only once. The genes are TRBV5-1 and TRBJ2-2; 7 nucleotides match TRBD2. From germline, CDR1 is SGHRS and CDR2 YFSETQ. This CDR3 has 15 residues. Trimming at V came to 6 bases and at J to 3 bases, leaving 8 bases not matched to a gene. The CDR3 sequence: CASTTLAEHTGELFF. As DNA, the CDR3 is TGCGCCAGCACTACCCTAGCGGAGCACACCGGGGAGCTGTTTTTT.

The genes are TRBV28 and TRBJ1-1, with D possibly being TRBD1 (5 bases). The CDR3 spans 15 residues. V was pared by 5 bases and J by 8 bases, with 21 bases between. CDR1 is MDHEN and CDR2 is SYDVKM in the germline V gene. The CDR3 DNA is TGTGCCAGCAGTCGGGCGAGGGGAGGGGCCAGGGAAGCTTTCTTT. It translates to CASSRARGGAREAFF.

J is TRBJ1-2 and V is TRBV12-3 or TRBV12-4; 7 bases are shared with TRBD1. This CDR3 comprises 13 residues. The J segment lost 4 bases and the V segment lost 5 bases, leaving 4 bases of the junction unmatched. CDR3: CASSTGTAYGYTF. For the CDR3, the DNA is TGTGCCAGCAGTACCGGGACAGCCTATGGCTACACCTTC.

This clone has only a few counts. J is TRBJ1-5 and V is TRBV4-2, with D perhaps matching TRBD1 (5 bases). The CDR3 consists of 15 residues. Looked up from germline, CDR1 is LGHNA and CDR2 is YNFKEQ. The V gene lost 0 bases and the J gene lost 4 bases, with 10 bases spanning the gap. The CDR3 sequence is CASSQEGAGNQPQHF. For the CDR3, the DNA is TGTGCCAGCAGCCAAGAAGGGGCTGGTAATCAGCCCCAGCATTTT.

J is TRBJ2-5 and V is TRBV6-2 or TRBV6-3; 12 bases line up with TRBD1. In germline, CDR1 is MNHEY, CDR2 SVGEGT. V shed 4 bases and J 7 bases; nucleotides not matched to a gene: 10. The CDR3 length is 16 residues. CDR3 sequence: CASSFLGQGALVTQYF. The CDR3 DNA sequence: TGTGCCAGCAGTTTTCTGGGACAGGGGGCCCTAGTGACCCAGTACTTC.

The chain joins TRBV9 to TRBJ2-3; TRBD1 might be the D (6 bases). V lost 1 base to trimming and J lost 1 base, with 10 bases between them. The CDR3 has 15 residues. Germline-derived CDR1 and CDR2 are SGDLS and YYNGEE. CDR3 DNA sequence: TGTGCCAGCAGCGTATCTAGGACAGGCACAGATACGCAGTATTTT. Amino acid sequence: CASSVSRTGTDTQYF.

The J gene is TRBJ2-5, the V gene TRBV19; the D gene is possibly TRBD1 (6 bases). The germline CDR1 and CDR2 sequences are LNHDA and SQIVND (reference sequence). The length of the CDR3 is 14 residues. The germline V and J ends were trimmed by 7 bases and 7 bases, with 19 bases remaining between them. The CDR3 nucleotides read TGTGCCAGTACCCTGGGGGCTGGAAGAGGGACCCAGTACTTC. Translation: CASTLGAGRGTQYF.

This chain uses TRBV11-2 with TRBJ2-7, with a weak D call TRBD1 (6 bases). Trimming pared 4 bases from V and 4 bases from J, leaving 14 bases between. Germline CDR1 reads SGHAT; CDR2 reads FQNNGV. The CDR3 consists of 14 residues. The CDR3 DNA reads TGTGCCAGCAGCTACAGGGACCGGGTGTACGAGCAGTACTTC. It codes for CASSYRDRVYEQYF.

This clone has just one count. The chain employs TRBV19 and TRBJ2-1; 11 bases agree with TRBD2. The CDR3 is made up of 16 amino acids. Germline values: CDR1 LNHDA, CDR2 SQIVND (reference sequence). The V and J ends lost 0 bases and 4 bases, in that order; junction bases with no gene match: 2. The DNA for the CDR3 is TGTGCCAGTAGTATAGAGGCTAGCGGGAGGTACAATGAGCAGTTCTTC. It translates to CASSIEASGRYNEQFF. Full variable domain (missing parts from reference TRBV19 and TRBJ2-1): DGGITQSPKYLFRKEGQNVTLSCEQNLNHDAMYWYRQDPGQGLRLIYYSQIVNDFQKGDIAEGYSVSREKKESFPLTVTSAQKNPTAFYLCASSIEASGRYNEQFFGPGTRLTVL.

The J gene is TRBJ1-5, the V gene TRBV2; 8 bases agree with TRBD1. The V gene's germline CDR1 is SNHLY and CDR2 FYNNEI. V was clipped by 4 bases and J by 4 bases; unmatched bases: 12. This CDR3 has 17 amino acids. This CDR3 reads CASSGRLGQVVNQPQHF. The CDR3 coding sequence is TGTGCCAGCAGTGGAAGGTTGGGACAGGTAGTTAATCAGCCCCAGCATTTT.

The chain has TRBV18 and TRBJ2-7, with D possibly TRBD1 on 5 matching bases. The germline V gene encodes CDR1 KGHSH and CDR2 LQKENI. The CDR3 extends over 13 amino acids. V was trimmed by 3 bases and J by 3 bases, leaving 9 bases between them. The CDR3: CASSPSDSYEQYF. CDR3 in DNA: TGTGCCAGCTCACCTTCAGACAGCTACGAGCAGTACTTC.

J is TRBJ2-3 and V is TRBV28; TRBD1 matches at 8 bases. Per germline, CDR1 MDHEN and CDR2 SYDVKM. The CDR3 has 14 amino acids. J lost 5 bases, V lost 11 bases, and 12 bases had no gene match. CDR3 protein: CALQQGASGDTQYF. Written as DNA, the CDR3 is TGTGCCCTACAGCAGGGGGCGAGTGGAGATACGCAGTATTTT.

The gene calls are TRBV4-3 and TRBJ2-7; D gene uncertain. V lost 0 bases and J 3 bases, leaving 9 bases between the germline ends. CDR1 and CDR2 from the germline V gene are LGHNA and YSLEER. This CDR3 is built from 14 residues. The CDR3 loop reads CASSQENSRYEQYF. The CDR3 bases are TGCGCCAGCAGCCAAGAAAATAGCCGCTACGAGCAGTACTTC.

This clone has just one count. As DNA, the CDR3 is TGTGCCAGCGCTAGCGGCGGCCCTAGTGAGCAGTACTTC. Translating gives CASASGGPSEQYF. The chain links TRBV28 to TRBJ2-7, with 7 bases identical to TRBD2. This CDR3 has 13 amino acids. Germline V gene lookup returns CDR1 MDHEN and CDR2 SYDVKM. J lost 7 bases, V lost 8 bases, and 11 bases had no gene match.

The rearrangement uses TRBV24-1 and TRBJ1-5; 8 bases map to TRBD1. After removal of 10 bases from V and 2 bases from J, the junction contained 0 bases not matched to a gene. Germline V gene data show CDR1 as KGHDR and CDR2 as SFDVKD. This CDR3 is built from 12 residues. Here the CDR3 reads CATDRGNQPQHF. CDR3 in DNA: TGTGCCACGGACAGGGGCAATCAGCCCCAGCATTTT.

The chain recombines TRBV5-1 with TRBJ2-1, with 10 bases lining up with TRBD2. The junction had 3 bases not matched to a gene; V was cut back by 4 bases and J by 5 bases. Germline assignment: CDR1 SGHRS and CDR2 YFSETQ. The CDR3 has 14 amino acids. CDR3 DNA: TGCGCCAGCAGCGGGACTAGCGACAACAATGAGCAGTTCTTC. This encodes CASSGTSDNNEQFF.

The CDR3 sequence: CASSQGTGFNEQFF. The CDR3 region has the DNA TGTGCCAGCAGCCAAGGGACAGGCTTCAATGAGCAGTTCTTC. The chain links TRBV7-3 to TRBJ2-1; TRBD1 aligns across 8 bases. The CDR3 length is 14 residues. In germline, CDR1 is SGHTA, CDR2 FQGTGA. J was trimmed by 6 bases and V by 5 bases; bases with no gene match: 6. The variable domain in full, completed from reference TRBV7-3 and TRBJ2-1, reads GAGVSQTPSNKVTEKGKYVELRCDPISGHTALYWYRQSLGQGPEFLIYFQGTGAADDSGLPNDRFFAVRPEGSVSTLKIQRTERGDSAVYLCASSQGTGFNEQFFGPGTRLTVL.

This CDR3 is CASSSRTGSYEQYF. The CDR3 DNA follows: TGTGCCAGCAGTTCCCGGACAGGGAGCTACGAGCAGTACTTC. The chain carries TRBV6-5 and TRBJ2-7; TRBD1 matches 8 bases. V shed 4 bases, J shed 3 bases, and the junction held 5 bases outside the gene matches. The V gene's germline CDR1 is MNHEY and CDR2 SVGAGI. This CDR3 has 14 amino acids.

This chain connects TRBV29-1 to TRBJ2-1; D is perhaps TRBD2 (6 bases). CDR1 and CDR2 from the germline V gene are SQVTM and ANQGSEA. V shed 6 bases and J shed 0 bases, with 18 bases lying between them. CDR3 size: 16 residues. The CDR3 loop is CSVVRGGTVSYNEQFF. In nucleotides, the CDR3 is TGCAGCGTGGTTCGCGGCGGGACGGTCTCCTACAATGAGCAGTTCTTC.

V usage is TRBV6-5 and J usage is TRBJ2-5, with D perhaps matching TRBD1 (5 bases). Germline V lookup: CDR1 MNHEY, CDR2 SVGAGI. V lost 0 bases and J lost 4, with 15 bases in between. The CDR3 contains 16 residues. The DNA of the CDR3 is TGTGCCAGCAGTTACTCGAAAGGGGCCCTCGGAGAGACCCAGTACTTC. This encodes CASSYSKGALGETQYF.

This clone was seen once. V is TRBV5-1 and J is TRBJ1-2; a weak D match, TRBD1 (6 bases). Trimming took off 0 bases at V and 8 bases at J, with 14 bases between the two ends. The CDR3 totals 14 residues. Germline V gene sequence: CDR1 SGHRS, CDR2 YFSETQ. The CDR3 sequence is CASSLDWDTVGYTF. The CDR3 DNA reads as TGCGCCAGCAGCTTGGACTGGGACACCGTAGGCTACACCTTC.